The clone carrying this TCR beta chain was observed a handful of times. Its target is not known. Method: immunoSEQ multiplex PCR; TCRdb's copy keeps in-frame clones and lacks some. The repertoire holds some 22,000 clones, with roughly 84% as singletons. The data originate from a study of T cells in localized non-small cell lung cancer. Findings and caveats of the study: Researchers found a median roughly 50 of the top 100 tumor clones in adjacent lung. A denser population of T cells in blood accompanied longer overall survival. Maximal T cell clonality occurred in uninvolved adjacent lung, with tumor ranking below it. Heterogeneity stays possible, as sequencing covered only one tumor region.

The sequence came from a man aged 40-75 years with stage I lung adenocarcinoma. The sample was peripheral blood, taken before any cancer treatment.

This CDR3 is CASLDRLIMNTEAFF. The CDR3, as DNA: TGTGCCAGCTTGGACAGGCTGATAATGAACACTGAAGCTTTCTTT. V and J are TRBV28 and TRBJ1-1; 7 bases are shared with TRBD1. Germline CDR1 MDHEN, CDR2 SYDVKM. This CDR3 has 15 amino acids. V lost 8 bases to trimming and J lost 0 bases; unmatched junction nucleotides: 9.